The 15 T cell receptor beta chains listed next were all sequenced from one sample in a study of blood T cell repertoires in COVID-19. Here immunoSEQ multiplex PCR was the method, and the copy in TCRdb shows in-frame clones only, minus some. Altogether over 40,000 clones are present, about nine tenths being singletons, with the ten largest covering approximately 5%. Sequencing was performed on peripheral blood. These receptors all stem from a man aged 65 to 85 with acute or convalescent COVID-19.

For the CDR3, the DNA is TGTGCCAGCAGCTTAGCAGGGGGCTACGAGCAGTACTTC. Translation: CASSLAGGYEQYF. The chain is built from TRBV7-8 and TRBJ2-7; D may be TRBD1 (6 bases). There are 13 residues in the CDR3. CDR1 SGHVS and CDR2 FQNEAQ come from the germline V gene. V lost 0 bases, J lost 3 bases, and 6 bases lay in between. The variable domain in full, completed from reference TRBV7-8 and TRBJ2-7, reads GAGVSQSPRYKVAKRGQDVALRCDPISGHVSLFWYQQALGQGPEFLTYFQNEAQLDKSGLPSDRFFAERPEGSVSTLKIQRTQQEDSAVYLCASSLAGGYEQYFGPGTRLTVT.

The chain recombines TRBV18 with TRBJ2-7; 9 bases are shared with TRBD1. The CDR3 runs 14 residues. The J segment lost 1 base and the V segment lost 3 bases, leaving 1 base of the junction unmatched. Germline V gene data show CDR1 as KGHSH and CDR2 as LQKENI. DNA for the CDR3: TGTGCCAGCTCACCGGGACAGGGTTCCTACGAGCAGTACTTC. Amino acid sequence: CASSPGQGSYEQYF.

This CDR3 is CATSYQGDPNYGYTF. The CDR3 nucleotides read TGTGCCACCTCATATCAGGGGGATCCCAACTATGGCTACACCTTC. The chain joins TRBV4-2 to TRBJ1-2; 7 nucleotides align to TRBD1. CDR3 length: 15 amino acids. Trimming took 10 bases from V and 2 from J; bases not matched to a gene: 13. The germline V gene has CDR1 LGHNA and CDR2 YNFKEQ.

The rearrangement joins TRBV3-1 (or the pseudogene TRBV3-2) to TRBJ2-3; 8 bases map to TRBD2. This CDR3 has 15 residues. The V segment lost 5 bases and the J segment 2 bases; nucleotides outside the gene matches: 6. Germline V CDR1 and CDR2: LGHDT, YNNKEL (reference sequence). The CDR3 DNA follows: TGTGCCAGCAGCGAGGGACTAGTGATCACAGATACGCAGTATTTT. Translation: CASSEGLVITDTQYF.

The chain joins TRBV6-5 to TRBJ2-7; possibly TRBD1 for D (6 bases). Germline CDR1 MNHEY, CDR2 SVGAGI. The CDR3 is 15 residues long. V lost 0 bases, J lost 0 bases, and 9 bases lay in between. CDR3 region: CASSYSTGSSYEQYF. The CDR3 DNA sequence: TGTGCCAGCAGTTACTCAACAGGGAGCTCCTACGAGCAGTACTTC.

The DNA of the CDR3 is TGTGCCAGCAGGCCGGGTGCGGGACAGGGTGCCGAGCAGTACTTC. Protein: CASRPGAGQGAEQYF. This chain uses TRBV2 with TRBJ2-7; 9 bases map to TRBD1. CDR1 is SNHLY, CDR2 FYNNEI, per germline. Trimming took 6 bases from V and 6 from J; bases not matched to a gene: 12. The length of the CDR3 is 15 residues. The variable domain in full, with the rest retrieved from reference TRBV2 and TRBJ2-7, is EPEVTQTPSHQVTQMGQEVILRCVPISNHLYFYWYRQILGQKVEFLVSFYNNEISEKSEIFDDQFSVERPDGSNFTLKIRSTKLEDSAMYFCASRPGAGQGAEQYFGPGTRLTVT.

The chain employs TRBV18 and TRBJ2-5; the D gene is possibly TRBD2 (6 bases). With 5 bases removed from V and 2 bases from J, the gap between germline ends came to 9 bases. CDR3 length: 13 residues. Germline lookup yields CDR1 KGHSH and CDR2 LQKENI. DNA for the CDR3: TGTGCCAGCTCATCAGGACTACAAGAGACCCAGTACTTC. Protein: CASSSGLQETQYF.

This chain links TRBV6-5 with TRBJ2-7; D might be TRBD1 (5 bases). CDR1 MNHEY and CDR2 SVGAGI come from the germline V gene. The CDR3 is 15 residues long. The V end lost 7 bases, the J end lost 0 bases, and 16 bases lay between the germline ends. Here the CDR3 reads CASTPGPYPSYEQYF. CDR3 coding DNA: TGTGCCAGCACCCCAGGGCCCTACCCCTCCTACGAGCAGTACTTC.

The CDR3 nucleotides read TGTGCCAGCAGCGCCCGGGACAGGGGCGGCTATGGCTACACCTTC. Its protein product is CASSARDRGGYGYTF. This chain joins TRBV3-1 (or the pseudogene TRBV3-2) and TRBJ1-2, with 10 bases fitting TRBD1. The junction had 7 bases not matched to a gene; V was cut back by 5 bases and J by 4 bases. Germline V gene lookup returns CDR1 LGHDT and CDR2 YNNKEL (reference sequence). This CDR3 contains 15 residues.

The chain links TRBV5-1 to TRBJ2-1, with TRBD1 as a possible D gene (6 bases). V was trimmed by 2 bases and J by 5 bases, leaving 14 bases between them. This CDR3 is built from 15 residues. Germline CDR1 and CDR2: SGHRS and YFSETQ. In DNA, the CDR3 is TGCGCCAGCAGCTTACAGGGATTATTGGACAATGAGCAGTTCTTC. It translates to CASSLQGLLDNEQFF.

The J gene is TRBJ1-2, the V gene TRBV5-1; tentative D call: TRBD1 (5 bases). The CDR3 totals 15 residues. Per the germline V gene, CDR1 is SGHRS and CDR2 is YFSETQ. Trimming left V 4 bases short and J 0 bases short, with 13 bases between. DNA for the CDR3: TGCGCCAGCAGCCTGGACGGGGGGTCTAACTATGGCTACACCTTC. Its protein is CASSLDGGSNYGYTF.

V gene TRBV2 combines with J gene TRBJ2-4; 9 bases are a match to TRBD1. J was trimmed by 15 bases and V by 4 bases; bases with no gene match: 7. Per the germline V gene, CDR1 is SNHLY and CDR2 is FYNNEI. This CDR3 contains 12 residues. The CDR3 sequence is CASSASGGQGYF. The CDR3 region has the DNA TGTGCCAGCAGTGCGAGTGGGGGACAGGGGTACTTC.

The chain couples TRBV5-1 to TRBJ1-1; 9 bases align to TRBD1. This CDR3 region has 16 residues. Germline assignment: CDR1 SGHRS and CDR2 YFSETQ. The V gene end was trimmed by 0 bases and the J gene end by 2 bases; junction bases not matched to a gene: 5. CDR3 nucleotides: TGCGCCAGCAGCTTGGCCAGGACAGGGGTAAACACTGAAGCTTTCTTT. Translating it yields CASSLARTGVNTEAFF.

The chain is built from TRBV3-1 (or the pseudogene TRBV3-2) and TRBJ1-5; tentatively, D is TRBD1 (5 bases). The CDR3 spans 15 residues. Per germline, CDR1 LGHDT and CDR2 YNNKEL (reference sequence). Trimming stripped 0 bases from V and 6 bases from J, with 12 bases between. As DNA, the CDR3 is TGTGCCAGCAGCCAAGATGACAGTTGGAGTCAGCCCCAGCATTTT. Translation gives CASSQDDSWSQPQHF.

The CDR3, as DNA: TGTGCCAGCAGAGGGGCCTATGGCTACACCTTC. Protein sequence: CASRGAYGYTF. The V and J genes are TRBV2 and TRBJ1-2, with D perhaps matching TRBD1 (5 bases). Trimming cost V 6 bases and J 4 bases, with 6 bases left between them. The CDR3 is 11 amino acids. CDR1 SNHLY and CDR2 FYNNEI come from the germline V gene.